One sample yielded the 11 T cell receptor beta chains listed below, sequenced in a study of blood T cell repertoires in COVID-19 (dated by TCRdb to about 2020). The library relied on the immunoSEQ multiplex PCR assay. Held by TCRdb, this immuneACCESS table contains in-frame sequences only and omits some clones. Under half of the omission traces to an unresolved V gene where checked; the cause of the rest is unknown. For this sample there are about 150,000 clones; roughly 80% appear just once. Clones ranked in the top ten supply 9.5% to 12% of the sample. The sample taken for sequencing was peripheral blood. Every receptor here comes from a man aged 55 to 69 who had recovered from COVID-19.

This sequence joins TRBV6-2 or TRBV6-3 and TRBJ2-7; D is undetermined. The CDR3 has 13 amino acids. Germline CDR1 MNHEY, CDR2 SVGEGT. The V gene lost 4 bases and the J gene lost 5 bases, with 12 bases spanning the gap. The CDR3 region has the DNA TGTGCCAGCAGTTCCGGGTCTCTCCACGAGCAGTACTTC. The encoded protein is CASSSGSLHEQYF.

This chain links TRBV6-5 with TRBJ2-2; tentatively, D is TRBD1 (6 bases). This CDR3 contains 15 residues. CDR1 MNHEY and CDR2 SVGAGI come from the germline V gene. The ends were cut back, 0 bases at V and 8 bases at J, with 13 bases in the middle. Here the CDR3 reads CASSYSPGVEGELFF. Here the CDR3 DNA reads TGTGCCAGCAGTTACTCGCCAGGGGTGGAGGGGGAGCTGTTTTTT.

The J gene is TRBJ1-2, the V gene TRBV28; D may be TRBD1 (5 bases). Trimming pared 5 bases from V and 5 bases from J, leaving 18 bases between. The CDR3 contains 15 residues. Germline V lookup: CDR1 MDHEN, CDR2 SYDVKM. CDR3 sequence reads: CASSLLGRALYGYTF. In nucleotides, the CDR3 is TGTGCCAGCAGTCTCCTGGGCAGGGCCTTGTATGGCTACACCTTC.

This clone was recorded only once. The chain links TRBV7-3 to TRBJ1-1, with D perhaps TRBD1 (6 bases). The V and J ends lost 3 bases and 4 bases respectively, with 9 bases between them. Looked up from germline, CDR1 is SGHTA and CDR2 is FQGTGA. This CDR3 is 13 amino acids long. DNA of the CDR3: TGTGCCAGCAGCTTCGCACAGGGCACTGAAGCTTTCTTT. Encoded protein: CASSFAQGTEAFF.

The gene calls are TRBV28 and TRBJ2-7; no definite D call. Germline loops: CDR1 MDHEN, CDR2 SYDVKM. The CDR3 is 13 residues long. With 6 bases removed from V and 0 bases from J, the gap between germline ends came to 9 bases. CDR3: CASRLGVSYEQYF. In nucleotides, the CDR3 is TGTGCCAGCAGGCTTGGAGTCTCCTACGAGCAGTACTTC.

Worth noting for this clone: The sample holds other DNA sequences that translate to the same CDR3. J is TRBJ2-3 and V is TRBV18; D uncertain. The V gene's germline CDR1 is KGHSH and CDR2 LQKENI. The CDR3 is made up of 14 amino acids. The V gene lost 2 bases and the J gene lost 0 bases, with 6 bases spanning the gap. The CDR3 DNA reads as TGTGCCAGCTCACCAGGGCTTAGCACAGATACGCAGTATTTT. It encodes CASSPGLSTDTQYF.

The genes are TRBV6-2 or TRBV6-3 and TRBJ2-2, with 9 bases fitting TRBD1. Trimming took 6 bases from V and 3 from J; bases not matched to a gene: 8. From germline, CDR1 is MNHEY and CDR2 SVGEGT. CDR3 length: 16 residues. This CDR3 reads CASSRGQGYYTGELFF. CDR3 in DNA: TGTGCCAGCAGCCGAGGACAGGGGTATTACACCGGGGAGCTGTTTTTT.

The chain links TRBV19 to TRBJ2-1, with TRBD2 matching 8 bases. The CDR3 runs 13 residues. Unmatched junction bases numbered 9, after V lost 8 bases and J lost 9 bases. The germline gives CDR1 LNHDA, CDR2 SQIVND (reference sequence). CDR3 DNA: TGTGCCAGTGGGTCTAGCGGGTTGGGTGAGCAGTTCTTC. It codes for CASGSSGLGEQFF. The full variable domain, in which reference TRBV19 and TRBJ2-1 provide the parts outside the CDR3, is DGGITQSPKYLFRKEGQNVTLSCEQNLNHDAMYWYRQDPGQGLRLIYYSQIVNDFQKGDIAEGYSVSREKKESFPLTVTSAQKNPTAFYLCASGSSGLGEQFFGPGTRLTVL.

The genes are TRBV6-5 and TRBJ2-7; 8 positions agree with TRBD2. There are 14 residues in the CDR3. The V and J ends lost 6 bases and 6 bases, in that order; junction bases with no gene match: 10. Germline loops: CDR1 MNHEY, CDR2 SVGAGI. The CDR3 DNA reads TGTGCCAGCAGAGTAGGATTCGGGGGGGGCGAGCAGTACTTC. Its protein is CASRVGFGGGEQYF.

This clone has a handful of counts. J is TRBJ2-2 and V is TRBV6-2 or TRBV6-3; no definite D call. This CDR3 is built from 14 residues. Trimming left V 6 bases short and J 0 bases short, with 8 bases between. Germline lookup yields CDR1 MNHEY and CDR2 SVGEGT. CDR3 nucleotides: TGTGCCAGCAGCCCCGTCCCGAACACCGGGGAGCTGTTTTTT. It translates to CASSPVPNTGELFF.

This clone was found once. The rearrangement links TRBV7-2 to TRBJ2-1; tentatively, D is TRBD2 (6 bases). Germline V gives CDR1 SGHTA, CDR2 FQGNSA. The CDR3 is 13 amino acids. V was clipped by 8 bases and J by 1 base, with 9 bases between them. This CDR3 is CASRLESYNEQFF. The CDR3 bases are TGTGCCAGCCGACTAGAATCCTACAATGAGCAGTTCTTC. The full variable domain, completed using reference TRBV7-2 and TRBJ2-1, is GAGVSQSPSNKVTEKGKDVELRCDPISGHTALYWYRQSLGQGLEFLIYFQGNSAPDKSGLPSDRFSAERTGGSVSTLTIQRTQQEDSAVYLCASRLESYNEQFFGPGTRLTVL.